The rows below give T cell receptor beta chains drawn from one sample of a study of HIV-infected children after antiretroviral therapy interruption. TCRdb processed the 3' RACE reads anew with MiXCR; each CDR3 protein has one entry. The table records about 40,000 distinct CDR3 sequences, more than 6.5% of them present only once. The material sequenced was CD45RA+ CD4+ T cells from PBMCs, pooled from several time points, taken from a donor given antiretroviral therapy, either interrupted or continuous. These TCRs come from a pool of human donors with HIV. Each CDR3 is given with its conserved first and last residue. Fields, in order: D gene, J gene, clone size, V gene, CDR3 DNA, CDR3 protein. The D gene is left open where the match is weak. Clone size, where shown, is once, few, many, or a class for clones that have expanded.

>TRBD1|TRBJ2-1|medium-sized|TRBV6-6
TGTGCCAGCGGTGACAGGGGATCCTATGCTGAGCAGTTCTTC
CASGDRGSYAEQFF
>TRBD1|TRBJ2-1|many|TRBV4-2
TGTGCCAGCAGCCAAGATGGACAGGGGGCCTATGCTGAGCAGTTCTTC
CASSQDGQGAYAEQFF
>.|TRBJ1-5|.|TRBV20-1
TGCAGTGCCAAAAGGACTGTTAATCAGCCCCAGCATTTT
CSAKRTVNQPQHF
>.|TRBJ2-3|.|TRBV12-3/TRBV12-4
TGTGCCAGCAGGGCGACAGGCAGTGATACGCAGTATTTT
CASRATGSDTQYF
>.|TRBJ2-3|few|TRBV12-3/TRBV12-4
TGTGCCAGCAGTCTGAGGGCCCGGGGCACAGATACGCAGTATTTT
CASSLRARGTDTQYF
>TRBD2|TRBJ2-1|many|TRBV5-1
TGCGCCAGCAGCTTCCGGACTAGCGGGGATGAGCAGTTCTTC
CASSFRTSGDEQFF
>.|TRBJ1-1|many|TRBV28
TGTGCCAGCAGTCCTCTACTACTTAGGGGCGCAGGGACTGAAGCTTTCTTT
CASSPLLLRGAGTEAFF
>TRBD1|TRBJ2-7|many|TRBV6-1
TGTGCCAGCAGAAAACAGGGGGTCGGGCAGTACTTC
CASRKQGVGQYF
>.|TRBJ2-1|many|TRBV29-1
TGCAGCGTTTCAAGGCACAATGAGCAGTTCTTC
CSVSRHNEQFF
>.|TRBJ2-4|many|TRBV7-2
TGTGCCAGCAGCCCAGAGGTGGGCAGGGTTAAAAACATTCAGTACTTC
CASSPEVGRVKNIQYF
>TRBD2|TRBJ2-3|.|TRBV2
TGTGCCAGCAACCGACTAGCGGGAGGACTCACAGATACGCAGTATTTT
CASNRLAGGLTDTQYF
>.|TRBJ2-5|many|TRBV10-3
TGTGCCATCAGTGAGTGGGGACTGACCCAAGAGACCCAGTACTTC
CAISEWGLTQETQYF
>.|TRBJ1-6|many|TRBV4-1
TGTGCCAGCAGCCCAAGAAATTCCTATAATTCGCCCCTCTACTTT
CASSPRNSYNSPLYF
>.|TRBJ2-1|many|TRBV6-2/TRBV6-3
TGTGCCAGCAGTGTACCGGCCAATGAGCAGTTCTTC
CASSVPANEQFF
>.|TRBJ2-5|few|TRBV7-8
TGTGCCAGCAGCCCCCGGGGAAGATCGGAGACCCAGTACTTC
CASSPRGRSETQYF
>.|TRBJ2-7|many|TRBV7-9
TGTGCCAGCAGCTTAGGATCGGGCAGAGGGACCTACGAGCAGTACTTC
CASSLGSGRGTYEQYF
>TRBD2|TRBJ2-2|.|TRBV2
TGTGCCGGGGGACTAGCGGGAGTCACTTACACCGGGGAGCTGTTTTTT
CAGGLAGVTYTGELFF
>.|TRBJ2-6|many|TRBV5-1
TGCGCCAGCAATGAGGTTTCTGGGGCCAACGTCCTGACTTTC
CASNEVSGANVLTF
>.|TRBJ1-1|many|TRBV20-1
TGCAGTGCTAGAGGGGGCAGGTGGGACACTGAAGCTTTCTTT
CSARGGRWDTEAFF
>.|TRBJ1-1|many|TRBV5-1
TGCGCCAGCAGCTTGGGTGGGGTCGGGACTGAAGCTTTCTTT
CASSLGGVGTEAFF
>.|TRBJ1-1|few|TRBV7-8
TGTGCCAGCAGCTTAGTCAAGCCTGGGACTGAAGCTTTCTTT
CASSLVKPGTEAFF
>.|TRBJ2-1|many|TRBV28
TGTGCCAGCAGTTTATTCCCGGGAGTAGTTGAGCAGTTCTTC
CASSLFPGVVEQFF
>.|TRBJ2-2|many|TRBV6-6
TGTGCCAGCAGTGATAACTGGACAAACACCGGGCAGCTCTACTTT
CASSDNWTNTGQLYF